The 27 T cell receptor beta chains listed next were all sequenced from one sample in a study of shared clonotypes between healthy human individuals. The table came from immunoSEQ multiplex PCR; TCRdb's copy has only in-frame clones and leaves some out. This table has about 2.1 million clones, over 85% appearing once. Naive CD8 cells comprised CD45RO-negative, CCR7-positively selected cells, excluding terminally differentiated effector memory CD45RA+ cells. Sequencing used naive CD8+ T cells from PBMCs. The receptors were gathered from a man aged 18 to 29 in good health. Some clones in this sample may be carry-over from other donors' samples.

The chain has TRBV6-6 and TRBJ2-7, with D possibly TRBD2 on 6 matching bases. V dropped 0 bases and J dropped 2 bases, with 14 bases sitting between them. CDR1 is MNHNY and CDR2 is SVGAGI in the germline V gene (reference sequence). The CDR3 length is 16 residues. The DNA of the CDR3 is TGTGCCAGCAGTTACTCGATCGGGAGTTCAGCCTACGAGCAGTACTTC. Translation: CASSYSIGSSAYEQYF.

The chain combines TRBV7-8 with TRBJ2-1, with TRBD1 matching over 8 bases. V trimming: 5 bases; J trimming: 4 bases; junction bases outside the gene matches: 4. This CDR3 has 14 residues. CDR1 SGHVS and CDR2 FQNEAQ come from the germline V gene. DNA of the CDR3: TGTGCCAGCAGCCATGGGACAGGATACAATGAGCAGTTCTTC. This gives the protein CASSHGTGYNEQFF.

V usage is TRBV10-2 and J usage is TRBJ1-2; no clear D gene. The CDR3 extends over 13 amino acids. Germline V gene sequence: CDR1 WSHSY, CDR2 SAAADI. The ends were cut back, 0 bases at V and 5 bases at J, with 7 bases in the middle. CDR3 nucleotides: TGCGCCAGCAGTGAGTCCTTAGGGTATGGCTACACCTTC. Its protein is CASSESLGYGYTF.

This clone was detected only once. The chain combines TRBV7-7 with TRBJ2-7, with D tentatively TRBD2 (6 bases). There are 15 residues in the CDR3. V was pared by 5 bases and J by 6 bases, with 20 bases between. The germline V gene encodes CDR1 SSHAT and CDR2 FNYEAQ (reference sequence). The CDR3 bases are TGTGCCAGCAGCCCCAGGGCGGGACTGACTGGCGAGCAGTACTTC. Translated: CASSPRAGLTGEQYF. Looking up the rest from reference TRBV7-7 and TRBJ2-7 gives the full variable domain: GAGVSQSPRYKVTKRGQDVTLRCDPISSHATLYWYQQALGQGPEFLTYFNYEAQPDKSGLPSDRFSAERPEGSISTLTIQRTEQRDSAMYRCASSPRAGLTGEQYFGPGTRLTVT.

V and J are TRBV15 and TRBJ2-7; unclear D gene. Germline-derived CDR1 and CDR2 are LNHNV and YYDKDF (reference sequence). V was trimmed by 8 bases and J by 3 bases, leaving 11 bases between them. This CDR3 contains 12 residues. CDR3 DNA: TGTGCCACCGCACATGGGGACTACGAGCAGTACTTC. Encoded protein: CATAHGDYEQYF.

With respect to this clone: Additional DNA sequences in this sample encode the identical CDR3. The chain has TRBV9 and TRBJ2-1; 9 bases map to TRBD2. This CDR3 has 16 amino acids. Trimming took 3 bases from V and 1 from J; bases not matched to a gene: 5. The germline gives CDR1 SGDLS, CDR2 YYNGEE. CDR3 in DNA: TGTGCCAGCAGCGGCATTAGCGGGAGTTCCTACAATGAGCAGTTCTTC. Translation gives CASSGISGSSYNEQFF.

The chain recombines TRBV7-9 with TRBJ2-2; TRBD1 aligns across 8 bases. Germline trimming cut 1 base from V and 5 bases from J; bases unmatched to any gene: 3. There are 15 residues in the CDR3. Germline V lookup: CDR1 SEHNR, CDR2 FQNEAQ (reference sequence). The CDR3 DNA reads as TGTGCCAGCAGCTTAGGGACAGGGTATACCGGGGAGCTGTTTTTT. The encoded protein is CASSLGTGYTGELFF.

This CDR3 is CASSLARASPQYF. The CDR3, as DNA: TGTGCCAGCAGCTTAGCGAGGGCTAGCCCGCAGTACTTC. This chain joins TRBV7-8 and TRBJ2-7, with a possible D match to TRBD2 (5 bases). CDR3 size: 13 residues. Germline V gives CDR1 SGHVS, CDR2 FQNEAQ. Trimming removed 0 bases from V and 9 bases from J, with 12 bases in between.

The V and J genes are TRBV19 and TRBJ1-1; no firm D call. This CDR3 has 12 amino acids. V lost 4 bases and J 1 base, leaving 4 bases between the germline ends. Germline assignment: CDR1 LNHDA and CDR2 SQIVND (reference sequence). The CDR3 loop is CASSRQNTEAFF. CDR3 coding DNA: TGTGCCAGTAGTAGGCAGAACACTGAAGCTTTCTTT.

The V gene is TRBV19, the J gene TRBJ2-7; D is uncertain. CDR1 and CDR2 from the germline V gene are LNHDA and SQIVND (reference sequence). The CDR3 runs to 13 residues. V was pared by 6 bases and J by 0 bases, with 9 bases between. The CDR3 coding sequence is TGTGCCAGTAGCGGGTCCGTCTCCTACGAGCAGTACTTC. It is translated as CASSGSVSYEQYF.

The CDR3, as DNA: TGTGCCAGCAGTTGGCGACAGGGGGCCTACGAGCAGTACTTC. Translated: CASSWRQGAYEQYF. The V call is TRBV28, the J call TRBJ2-7; 9 nucleotides match TRBD1. Germline loops: CDR1 MDHEN, CDR2 SYDVKM. J gave up 2 bases and V 4 bases, and 3 bases lay outside the gene matches. CDR3 length: 14 amino acids.

J is TRBJ2-7 and V is TRBV27; TRBD2 matches 7 bases. V lost 2 bases, J lost 3 bases, and 7 bases stayed unmatched. The CDR3 has 15 residues. Germline V gene data show CDR1 as MNHEY and CDR2 as SMNVEV (reference sequence). As DNA, the CDR3 is TGTGCCAGCAGTTTAGAGAGGGAGGGCTTCTACGAGCAGTACTTC. Translating gives CASSLEREGFYEQYF.

The CDR3 nucleotides read TGTGCCAGCAGCAAAGGGGAGAAAGGGGCGAACGGGGAGCTGTTTTTT. Its translation: CASSKGEKGANGELFF. The chain uses TRBV21-1 and TRBJ2-2. TRBV21-1 has pseudogene status. This CDR3 spans 16 amino acids.

This clone occurred once. The rearrangement links TRBV7-8 to TRBJ2-1, with 7 nucleotides matching TRBD2. The trim removed 7 bases at V and 2 bases at J, leaving 5 bases unmatched. Germline CDR1 and CDR2: SGHVS and FQNEAQ. The CDR3 is 14 residues long. CDR3: CASKTSGTYNEQFF. The CDR3 DNA reads TGTGCCAGCAAGACAAGCGGGACCTACAATGAGCAGTTCTTC. Full variable domain (outside the CDR3, taken from reference TRBV7-8 and TRBJ2-1): GAGVSQSPRYKVAKRGQDVALRCDPISGHVSLFWYQQALGQGPEFLTYFQNEAQLDKSGLPSDRFFAERPEGSVSTLKIQRTQQEDSAVYLCASKTSGTYNEQFFGPGTRLTVL.

The chain recombines TRBV30 with TRBJ2-2; TRBD1 matches 7 bases. Germline V CDR1 and CDR2: GTSNPN, SVGIG (reference sequence). Trimming cost V 3 bases and J 6 bases; bases outside gene matches: 7. The CDR3 is 14 residues long. CDR3 loop: CAWRDQGVPGELFF. The CDR3 DNA reads TGTGCCTGGAGAGATCAGGGGGTCCCCGGGGAGCTGTTTTTT.

The chain has TRBV7-9 and TRBJ2-7; a possible D gene is TRBD2 (6 bases). Germline-derived CDR1 and CDR2 are SEHNR and FQNEAQ (reference sequence). V was cut by 1 base and J by 5 bases, with 9 bases left in between. The CDR3 runs to 13 residues. Here the CDR3 DNA reads TGTGCCAGCAGCTTAGGGAGGGTGGACGAGCAGTACTTC. This encodes CASSLGRVDEQYF.

The rearrangement links TRBV7-9 to TRBJ2-7; a weak D match, TRBD2 (7 bases). Trimming left V 3 bases short and J 2 bases short, with 26 bases between. The germline V gene has CDR1 SEHNR and CDR2 FQNEAQ (reference sequence). The CDR3 consists of 19 residues. DNA of the CDR3: TGTGCCAGCAGCTTCTTCGATCTGGGGGGCGGGAGCAATGCCTACGAGCAGTACTTC. Its translation: CASSFFDLGGGSNAYEQYF. Variable domain in full (rest from reference TRBV7-9 and TRBJ2-7): DTGVSQNPRHKITKRGQNVTFRCDPISEHNRLYWYRQTLGQGPEFLTYFQNEAQLEKSRLLSDRFSAERPKGSFSTLEIQRTEQGDSAMYLCASSFFDLGGGSNAYEQYFGPGTRLTVT.

This clone has just a few counts. This chain connects TRBV4-1 to TRBJ1-3; D remains ambiguous. The V end was cut by 3 bases, the J end by 2 bases, with 11 bases between. This CDR3 contains 15 residues. Germline CDR1 MGHRA, CDR2 YSYEKL. CDR3 amino acids: CASSHPTGTGNTIYF. Written as DNA, the CDR3 is TGCGCCAGCAGCCACCCGACTGGGACTGGAAACACCATATATTTT.

Concerning this clone itself: The same CDR3 arises from other DNA sequences in this sample as well. This rearrangement joins TRBV9 to TRBJ1-5; 8 bases agree with TRBD1. Per germline, CDR1 SGDLS and CDR2 YYNGEE. The CDR3 extends over 14 amino acids. The junction had 0 bases not matched to a gene; V was cut back by 2 bases and J by 2 bases. The CDR3 DNA reads TGTGCCAGCAGCGTGGGACAGGGCAATCAGCCCCAGCATTTT. This encodes CASSVGQGNQPQHF.

CDR3 amino acids: CASSLTRNYNEQFF. Here the CDR3 DNA reads TGTGCCAGCAGCTTAACTAGGAACTACAATGAGCAGTTCTTC. The rearrangement joins TRBV7-2 to TRBJ2-1; D is possibly TRBD2 (5 bases). The V end was cut by 2 bases, the J end by 3 bases, with 8 bases between. The germline gives CDR1 SGHTA, CDR2 FQGNSA. The CDR3 totals 14 residues.

This chain joins TRBV11-2 and TRBJ2-7; D ambiguous. The CDR3 is 14 amino acids. Trimming stripped 2 bases from V and 4 bases from J, with 12 bases between. CDR1 is SGHAT and CDR2 is FQNNGV in the germline V gene. For the CDR3, the DNA is TGTGCCAGCAGCTTATCGGGCCCAGTATACGAGCAGTACTTC. Its translation: CASSLSGPVYEQYF.

V and J are TRBV29-1 and TRBJ2-5, with 12 bases lining up with TRBD1. TRBJ2-7 explains the end of the DNA better; the J call may be wrong. Germline V gene data show CDR1 as SQVTM and CDR2 as ANQGSEA. CDR3 size: 14 residues. The CDR3 reads CSVEGDRGLYEQYF. CDR3 in DNA: TGCAGCGTTGAGGGGGACAGGGGGCTCTACGAGCAGTACTTC.

The chain joins TRBV4-1 to TRBJ1-5, with 8 bases that match TRBD1. The CDR3 covers 15 residues. The germline V gene has CDR1 MGHRA and CDR2 YSYEKL. The trim removed 2 bases at V and 7 bases at J, leaving 7 bases unmatched. Here the CDR3 reads CASSQKDRGGQPQHF. The DNA of the CDR3 is TGCGCCAGCAGCCAAAAAGACAGGGGAGGCCAGCCCCAGCATTTT.

The chain carries TRBV19 and TRBJ1-1, with D hard to call. This CDR3 is built from 21 residues. Looked up from germline, CDR1 is LNHDA and CDR2 is SQIVND (reference sequence). V lost 5 bases, J lost 3 bases, and 34 bases lay in between. The CDR3 spells CASSGLRSRPTKGGEDTEAFF. CDR3 coding DNA: TGTGCCAGTAGTGGACTCAGGTCCAGACCAACTAAGGGCGGGGAGGACACTGAAGCTTTCTTT.

V gene TRBV11-2 combines with J gene TRBJ2-3; 8 nucleotides align to TRBD2. Germline lookup yields CDR1 SGHAT and CDR2 FQNNGV. This CDR3 is built from 18 residues. J gave up 0 bases and V 1 base, and 9 bases lay outside the gene matches. CDR3 residues: CASSLGIVAGLSTDTQYF. The CDR3 region has the DNA TGTGCCAGCAGCTTAGGGATCGTAGCGGGATTGAGCACAGATACGCAGTATTTT.

The genes are TRBV4-1 and TRBJ2-7, with D tentatively TRBD1 (5 bases). Trimming pared 0 bases from V and 4 bases from J, leaving 19 bases between. This CDR3 is built from 17 residues. Per the germline V gene, CDR1 is MGHRA and CDR2 is YSYEKL. In nucleotides, the CDR3 is TGCGCCAGCAGCCAAGATTCATCCGAGACAGTGGAATACGAGCAGTACTTC. Protein: CASSQDSSETVEYEQYF.

This clone was seen once. This chain uses TRBV7-9 with TRBJ2-2; D is uncertain. The CDR3 has 15 residues. Trimming stripped 2 bases from V and 2 bases from J, with 9 bases between. The V gene's germline CDR1 is SEHNR and CDR2 FQNEAQ (reference sequence). This CDR3 reads CASSLLITNTGELFF. The CDR3 nucleotides are TGTGCCAGCAGCTTATTAATCACTAACACCGGGGAGCTGTTTTTT.